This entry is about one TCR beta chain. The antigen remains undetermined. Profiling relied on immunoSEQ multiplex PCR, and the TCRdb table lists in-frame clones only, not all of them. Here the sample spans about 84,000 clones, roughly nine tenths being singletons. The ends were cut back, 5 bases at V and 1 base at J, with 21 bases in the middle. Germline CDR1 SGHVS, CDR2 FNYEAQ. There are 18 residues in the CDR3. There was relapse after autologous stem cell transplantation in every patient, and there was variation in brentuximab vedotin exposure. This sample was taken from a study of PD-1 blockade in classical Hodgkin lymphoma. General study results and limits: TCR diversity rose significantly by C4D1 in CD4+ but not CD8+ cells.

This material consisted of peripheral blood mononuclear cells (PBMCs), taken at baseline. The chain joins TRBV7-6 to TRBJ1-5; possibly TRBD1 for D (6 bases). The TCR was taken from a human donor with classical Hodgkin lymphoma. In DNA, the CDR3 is TGTGCCAGCAGCCTACGGACAGTATCGAGGTTCAGCAATCAGCCCCAGCATTTT. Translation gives CASSLRTVSRFSNQPQHF.